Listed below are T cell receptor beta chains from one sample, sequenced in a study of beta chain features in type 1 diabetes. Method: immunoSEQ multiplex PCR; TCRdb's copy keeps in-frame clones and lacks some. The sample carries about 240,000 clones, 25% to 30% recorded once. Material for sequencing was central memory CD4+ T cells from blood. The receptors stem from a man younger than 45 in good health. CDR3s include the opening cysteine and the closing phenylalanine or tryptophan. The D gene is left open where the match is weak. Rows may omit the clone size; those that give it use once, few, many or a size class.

cdr3_nt: TGTGCCAGCAGCTGGGGCGGGGAAGAGACCCAGTACTTC; cdr3_aa: CASSWGGEETQYF; j_call: TRBJ2-5; v_call: TRBV7-9; clone_size: few; d_call: -
cdr3_nt: TGTGCCAGCAGCACCGTTGAGAGGGGCTATGGCTACACCTTC; cdr3_aa: CASSTVERGYGYTF; j_call: TRBJ1-2; v_call: TRBV5-4; clone_size: once; d_call: -
cdr3_nt: TGTGCCAGCAATTCCGAGGGGGGGAGCTCCTACAATGAGCAGTTCTTC; cdr3_aa: CASNSEGGSSYNEQFF; j_call: TRBJ2-1; v_call: TRBV28; clone_size: few; d_call: -
cdr3_nt: TGTGCCAGCAGCCCAGGACAGGGGACAGATACGCAGTATTTT; cdr3_aa: CASSPGQGTDTQYF; j_call: TRBJ2-3; v_call: TRBV5-8; clone_size: -; d_call: TRBD1
cdr3_nt: TGTGCCAGCAGCAACGGACAGGGGGCTTACAATGAGCAGTTCTTC; cdr3_aa: CASSNGQGAYNEQFF; j_call: TRBJ2-1; v_call: TRBV6-1; clone_size: -; d_call: TRBD1
cdr3_nt: TGTGCCAGCAGTCCTTCGAATTTCTACGAGCAGTACTTC; cdr3_aa: CASSPSNFYEQYF; j_call: TRBJ2-7; v_call: TRBV27; clone_size: few; d_call: -
cdr3_nt: TGTGCCAGCAGTCCTGGGACAAAGGTGGCCCAGTACTTC; cdr3_aa: CASSPGTKVAQYF; j_call: TRBJ2-5; v_call: TRBV28; clone_size: -; d_call: -
cdr3_nt: TGTGCCAGCAGCTTACAGGGGGCACTCGCTAACCAGTACTTC; cdr3_aa: CASSLQGALANQYF; j_call: TRBJ2-5; v_call: TRBV7-2; clone_size: -; d_call: TRBD1
cdr3_nt: TGCGCCAGCAGCTATCTATTCGGCGGGGAGCTGTTTTTT; cdr3_aa: CASSYLFGGELFF; j_call: TRBJ2-2; v_call: TRBV5-1; clone_size: -; d_call: -
cdr3_nt: TGTGCCAGCAGCTCAATTTCGACTAGCGGGAGCTACGAGCAGTACTTC; cdr3_aa: CASSSISTSGSYEQYF; j_call: TRBJ2-7; v_call: TRBV7-9; clone_size: -; d_call: TRBD2
cdr3_nt: TGTGCCTGGAGCGCTAGGGAGCCCTTAAACTATGGCTACACCTTC; cdr3_aa: CAWSAREPLNYGYTF; j_call: TRBJ1-2; v_call: TRBV30; clone_size: -; d_call: -
cdr3_nt: TGTGCCAGCTCACCAGGCGGATCGGAGGGCTACACCTTC; cdr3_aa: CASSPGGSEGYTF; j_call: TRBJ1-2; v_call: TRBV18; clone_size: -; d_call: -
cdr3_nt: TGTGCCAGCAGCTTAGCCAACAACAATGAGCAGTTCTTC; cdr3_aa: CASSLANNNEQFF; j_call: TRBJ2-1; v_call: TRBV11-3; clone_size: -; d_call: -
cdr3_nt: TGTGCCAGCAGCAGGGACAGGGAAGAGACCCAGTACTTC; cdr3_aa: CASSRDREETQYF; j_call: TRBJ2-5; v_call: TRBV7-7; clone_size: few; d_call: TRBD1
cdr3_nt: TGCGCCAGCAGCTTAATACCCCAGACAGGCACAGATACGCAGTATTTT; cdr3_aa: CASSLIPQTGTDTQYF; j_call: TRBJ2-3; v_call: TRBV5-1; clone_size: few; d_call: -
cdr3_nt: TGCGCCAGCAGCCAGGGAGGGGCTAGCGGGAGCTATGAGCAGTTCTTC; cdr3_aa: CASSQGGASGSYEQFF; j_call: TRBJ2-1; v_call: TRBV4-3; clone_size: -; d_call: TRBD2
cdr3_nt: TGCGCCAGCAGTCAATCGAGGACAGGAACCTACGAGCAGTACTTC; cdr3_aa: CASSQSRTGTYEQYF; j_call: TRBJ2-7; v_call: TRBV23-1; clone_size: -; d_call: TRBD1
cdr3_nt: TGTGCCAGCTCACCTTACCAAGAGACCCAGTACTTC; cdr3_aa: CASSPYQETQYF; j_call: TRBJ2-5; v_call: TRBV18; clone_size: -; d_call: -
cdr3_nt: TGTGCCAGCAGCAAGGACTCGAGCTATGGCTACACCTTC; cdr3_aa: CASSKDSSYGYTF; j_call: TRBJ1-2; v_call: TRBV7-2; clone_size: -; d_call: -
cdr3_nt: TGTGCCAGCAGCGTACAGGACTCAGGGGGGAACAATGAGCAGTTCTTC; cdr3_aa: CASSVQDSGGNNEQFF; j_call: TRBJ2-1; v_call: TRBV9; clone_size: few; d_call: -
cdr3_nt: TGTGCCAGCAGTGAAGCTTGGTCCGCGTCCTACGAGCAGTACTTC; cdr3_aa: CASSEAWSASYEQYF; j_call: TRBJ2-7; v_call: TRBV6-1; clone_size: -; d_call: -
cdr3_nt: TGTGCCAGCAGCCTATCCTCTGGGGCCAACGTCCTGACTTTC; cdr3_aa: CASSLSSGANVLTF; j_call: TRBJ2-6; v_call: TRBV7-9; clone_size: -; d_call: -